This TCR beta chain was identified during a study of cytomegalovirus exposure and HLA in healthy donors. The germline V gene encodes CDR1 GTSNPN and CDR2 SVGIG (reference sequence). This CDR3 has 18 residues. Trimming at V came to 0 bases and at J to 4 bases, leaving 14 bases not matched to a gene. Use of 60 Vbeta and 13 Jbeta primers characterized the PCR. Profiling relied on immunoSEQ multiplex PCR, and the TCRdb table lists in-frame clones only, not all of them. The sample has about 54,000 clones; the top ten hold approximately 6.5%. The study sampled nominally healthy donors, though unrecorded immune exposures were likely.

The chain joins TRBV30 to TRBJ1-1; 10 bases match TRBD1. Specimen: PBMCs. This TCR was recovered from a woman in her thirties or forties in good health and CMV-seronegative. CDR3 sequence (DNA): TGTGCCTGGAGTGTAGGGTTACTGACAGGGGGCGCGACCACTGAAGCTTTCTTT. Translated: CAWSVGLLTGGATTEAFF.